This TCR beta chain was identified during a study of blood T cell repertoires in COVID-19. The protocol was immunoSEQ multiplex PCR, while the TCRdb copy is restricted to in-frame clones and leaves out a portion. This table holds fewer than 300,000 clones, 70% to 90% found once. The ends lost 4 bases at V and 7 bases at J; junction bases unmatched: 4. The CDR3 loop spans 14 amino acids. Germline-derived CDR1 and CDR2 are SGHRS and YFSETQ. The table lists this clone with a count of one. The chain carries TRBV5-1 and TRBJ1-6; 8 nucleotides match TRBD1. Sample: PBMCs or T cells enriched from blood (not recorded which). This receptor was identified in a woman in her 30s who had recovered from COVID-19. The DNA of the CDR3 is TGCGCCAGCAGCCCGACAGGGGCCAATTCACCCCTCCACTTT. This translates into CASSPTGANSPLHF.